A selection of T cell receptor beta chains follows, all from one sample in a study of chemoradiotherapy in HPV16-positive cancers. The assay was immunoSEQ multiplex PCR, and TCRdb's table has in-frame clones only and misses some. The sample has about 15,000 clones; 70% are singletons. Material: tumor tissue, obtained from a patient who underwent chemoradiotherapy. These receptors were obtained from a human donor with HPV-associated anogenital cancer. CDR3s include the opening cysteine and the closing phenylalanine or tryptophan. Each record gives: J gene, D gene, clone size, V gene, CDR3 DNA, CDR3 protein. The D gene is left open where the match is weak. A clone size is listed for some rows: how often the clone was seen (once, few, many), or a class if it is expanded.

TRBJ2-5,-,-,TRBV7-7,TGTGCCAGCAGCCCCGATTTCCCGCAGGGGCCTTCTACCCTGGAGACCCAGTACTTC,CASSPDFPQGPSTLETQYF
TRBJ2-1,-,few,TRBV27,TGTGCCAGCAGGGCAGGGTCCTACAATGAGCAGTTCTTC,CASRAGSYNEQFF
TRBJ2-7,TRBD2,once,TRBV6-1,TGTGCCAGCAGTCTGGCTAGCGGATACGAGCAGTACTTC,CASSLASGYEQYF
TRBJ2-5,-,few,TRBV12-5,TGTGCTAGTGGTTTGGAGGGGTTCGGGGAGACCCAGTACTTC,CASGLEGFGETQYF
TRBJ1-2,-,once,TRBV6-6,TGTGCCAGCAGACAAGCGAAGACGCTGACTAACTATGGCTACACCTTC,CASRQAKTLTNYGYTF
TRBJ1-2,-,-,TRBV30,TGTGCCTGGAGTGTACAGGGTGCGGGGGGCTACACCTTC,CAWSVQGAGGYTF
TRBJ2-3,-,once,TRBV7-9,TGTGCCAGCAGCTCTCCGGGCCTCGGGGAAAATCGGCAGTATTTT,CASSSPGLGENRQYF
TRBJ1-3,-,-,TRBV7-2,TGTGCCAGCAGCCCCGCGACAGACCGAAACACCATATATTTT,CASSPATDRNTIYF
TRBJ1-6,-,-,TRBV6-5,TGTGCCAGCAGTTATTCACAGGGCAATTCACCCCTCCACTTT,CASSYSQGNSPLHF
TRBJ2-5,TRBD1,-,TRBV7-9,TGTGCCAGCAGCTCCCGCGACAGGGGGATGGGAGAGACCCAGTACTTC,CASSSRDRGMGETQYF
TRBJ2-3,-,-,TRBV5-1,TGCGCCAGCAGCCCCTCGGGGCCTGGAAGCACAGATACGCAGTATTTT,CASSPSGPGSTDTQYF
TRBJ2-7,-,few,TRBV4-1,TGCGCCAGCAGCCAAGGGATAGACATCGCCTACGAGCAGTACTTC,CASSQGIDIAYEQYF
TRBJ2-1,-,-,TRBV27,TGTGCCAGCAGGGATGTAAATGAGCAGTTCTTC,CASRDVNEQFF
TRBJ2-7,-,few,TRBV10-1,TGCGCCAGCAGTGAGTCGTTCTTCCCCTACGAGCAGTACTTC,CASSESFFPYEQYF
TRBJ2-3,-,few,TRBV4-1,TGCGCCAGCAGCCAAGAACTCCGCGTGCAGTATTTT,CASSQELRVQYF
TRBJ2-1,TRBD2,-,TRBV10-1,TGCGCCAGCAGTGATTGGCGGGGGGGCAATGAGCAGTTCTTC,CASSDWRGGNEQFF
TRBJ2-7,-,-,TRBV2,TGTGCCAGCAGTGAAGGACAGTCACTACCCTACGAGCAGTACTTC,CASSEGQSLPYEQYF
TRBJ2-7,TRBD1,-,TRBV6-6,TGTGCCAGCAGTTACTCGGGGACAGGGCCCTACGAGCAGTACTTC,CASSYSGTGPYEQYF
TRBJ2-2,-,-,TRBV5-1,TGCGCCAGCAGCCTAATCCCCCGGGCTTTGGCGAACACCGGGGAGCTGTTTTTT,CASSLIPRALANTGELFF
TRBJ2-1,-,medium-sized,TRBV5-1,TGCGCCAGCAGGGAGGACTCGCCCGAGCAGTTCTTC,CASREDSPEQFF
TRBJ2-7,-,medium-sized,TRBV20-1,TGCAGTGCAAAACAGGCATACGAGCAGTACTTC,CSAKQAYEQYF
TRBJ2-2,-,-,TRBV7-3,TGTGCCAGCAGCCTTACCTTCCTTGGGGAGCTGTTTTTT,CASSLTFLGELFF
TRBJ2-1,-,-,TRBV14,TGTGCCAGCAGCATCCAAGGCTGGGGGCCCACGAGTGAGCAGTTCTTC,CASSIQGWGPTSEQFF
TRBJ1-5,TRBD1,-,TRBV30,TGTGCCTGGAGACAGGGGGCGAAAAATCAGCCCCAGCATTTT,CAWRQGAKNQPQHF
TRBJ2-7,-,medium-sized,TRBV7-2,TGTGCCAGCAGCCCGGAGGCGGAGTCCGAGCAGTACTTC,CASSPEAESEQYF
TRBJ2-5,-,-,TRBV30,TGTGCCTGGAGTGTACGAGGGGAAGGGGAGCAGTACTTC,CAWSVRGEGEQYF
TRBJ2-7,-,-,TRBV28,TGTGCCAGCCAAAGGGGGGACAGTTACGAGCAGTACTTC,CASQRGDSYEQYF
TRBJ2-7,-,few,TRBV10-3,TGTGCCATCAGTGGGACGCCAACGGAGACCGAGCAGTACTTC,CAISGTPTETEQYF
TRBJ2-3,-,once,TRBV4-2,TGTGCCAGCAAACCCTCGGGCTCGGAACCATCAACGCAGTATTTT,CASKPSGSEPSTQYF
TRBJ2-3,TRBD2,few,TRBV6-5,TGTGCCAGCAGTTATGCGGGGGGGACCACAGATACGCAGTATTTT,CASSYAGGTTDTQYF
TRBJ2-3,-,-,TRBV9,TGTGCCAGCAGCGAGGCCAGCACAGATACGCAGTATTTT,CASSEASTDTQYF
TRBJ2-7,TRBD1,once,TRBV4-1,TGCGCCAGCAGCCAAGATTTCCCGGGACAGACCTACGAGCAGTACTTC,CASSQDFPGQTYEQYF
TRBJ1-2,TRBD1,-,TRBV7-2,TGTGCCAGCAGCTTAGATTTGGCGCCGGGACAGAGGAATGGCTACACCTTC,CASSLDLAPGQRNGYTF
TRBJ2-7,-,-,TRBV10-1,TGCGCCAGCAGTGTAAACCCAGATTCGGGGGAGCAGTACTTC,CASSVNPDSGEQYF
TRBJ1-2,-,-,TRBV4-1,TGCGCCAGCAGCCAAGTGAGTGGCAGGGGACTCGGCTATGGCTACACCTTC,CASSQVSGRGLGYGYTF
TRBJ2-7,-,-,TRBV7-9,TGTGCCAGCAGCTTAGGACTAGGGGCCTACGAGCAGTACTTC,CASSLGLGAYEQYF
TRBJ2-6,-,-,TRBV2,TGTGCCAGCGACGACTCTGGGGCCAACGTCCTGACTTTC,CASDDSGANVLTF
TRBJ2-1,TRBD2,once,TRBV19,TGTGCCAGTACCCGGAGGGACTACGGGTTCTTC,CASTRRDYGFF
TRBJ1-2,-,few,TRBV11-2,TGTGCCAGCAGCTCAGAGGCCTATGGCTACACCTTC,CASSSEAYGYTF
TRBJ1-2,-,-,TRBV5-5,TGTGCCAGCAGCTTCCCGGGAGGGGACTATGGCTACACCTTC,CASSFPGGDYGYTF
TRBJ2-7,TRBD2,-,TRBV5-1,TGCGCCAGCAGCTTGGGGGGACTAGCGGCCGGTGAGCAGTACTTC,CASSLGGLAAGEQYF
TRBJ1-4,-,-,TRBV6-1,TGTGCCAGCAGTCCGAAGCGCCCGGGGTCGGAAAAACTGTTTTTT,CASSPKRPGSEKLFF
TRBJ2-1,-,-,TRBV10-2,TGCGCCAGCGAGGGAGTGTCCTACAATGAGCAGTTCTTC,CASEGVSYNEQFF
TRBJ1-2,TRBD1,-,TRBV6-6,TGTGCCAGCAGTTCGGACAGGACGGGCGGCTACACCTTC,CASSSDRTGGYTF
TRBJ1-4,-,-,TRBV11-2,TGTGCCAGCGGACCGCAGGGCTCCAAAGAAAAACTGTTTTTT,CASGPQGSKEKLFF
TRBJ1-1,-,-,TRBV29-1,TGCAGCGGAAATGACTGGAACACTGAAGCTTTCTTT,CSGNDWNTEAFF
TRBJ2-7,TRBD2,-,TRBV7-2,TGTGCCAGCAGCTTAGGACTAGCGGGAGTATCTGGGAACGAGCAGTACTTC,CASSLGLAGVSGNEQYF
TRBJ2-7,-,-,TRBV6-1,TGTGCCAGCAGTGATCAGGGGACCGACGAGCAGTACTTC,CASSDQGTDEQYF
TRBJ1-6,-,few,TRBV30,TGTGCCTGGAGGGGGCAGGGAGGGAATAATTCACCCCTCCACTTT,CAWRGQGGNNSPLHF
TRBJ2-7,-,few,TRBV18,TGTGCCAGCTCACCACCGACAACCTACGAGCAGTACTTC,CASSPPTTYEQYF
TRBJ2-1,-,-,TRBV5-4,TGTGCCAGCAGCTCGGGACTTTTTCGGGCGGAGGACGAGCAGTTCTTC,CASSSGLFRAEDEQFF
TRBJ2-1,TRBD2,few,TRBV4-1,TGCGCCAGCAGCCAAGATCTGAGGGCGGGAGGTCCCAATGAGCAGTTCTTC,CASSQDLRAGGPNEQFF
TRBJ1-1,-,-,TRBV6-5,TGTGCCAGCAGTTACTCGGCTGGGGGAACTGAAGCTTTCTTT,CASSYSAGGTEAFF
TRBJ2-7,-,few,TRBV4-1,TGCGCCAGCACCCCGGGGCTGGGCTACGAGCAGTACTTC,CASTPGLGYEQYF
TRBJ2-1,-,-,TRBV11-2,TGTGCCAGCAGCTTAGAGAGGACTAACAATGAGCAGTTCTTC,CASSLERTNNEQFF
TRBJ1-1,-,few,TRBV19,TGTGCCAGTAGTATAGGGCATTATATCGCTGAAGCTTTCTTT,CASSIGHYIAEAFF
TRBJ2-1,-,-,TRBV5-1,TGCGCCAGCCAAGGGACCAGCATGTACAATGAGCAGTTCTTC,CASQGTSMYNEQFF
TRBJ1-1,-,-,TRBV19,TGTGCCGGGGATGACGGGACGCCGGGGGCTGAAGCTTTCTTT,CAGDDGTPGAEAFF
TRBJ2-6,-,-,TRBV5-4,TGTGCCAGCAGCTTGTCAGGGATAACTGGGGCCAACGTCCTGACTTTC,CASSLSGITGANVLTF
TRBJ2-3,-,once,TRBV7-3,TGTGCCAGCAGCGGCGGCCCGGCAGATACGCAGTATTTT,CASSGGPADTQYF